This section outlines one TCR beta chain sequence together with its context. The antigen remains undetermined. PCR primers comprised 60 Vbeta and 13 Jbeta primers. Only in-frame clones appear in the TCRdb table, and some are missing; sequencing was by immunoSEQ multiplex PCR. The sample shows approximately 150,000 clones, around 77% of them seen only once. V was pared by 0 bases and J by 0 bases, with 4 bases of the junction left unmatched. CDR1 LNHDA and CDR2 SQIVND come from the germline V gene (reference sequence). The CDR3 is 17 amino acids. This sample is drawn from a study of cytomegalovirus exposure and HLA in healthy donors. About the study: When 350 to 500 donors were genotyped, more than 70% of them were found to fall in the Caucasian-associated ancestry cluster. Study results and caveats: Rates of TCR association differed by HLA locus in a later analysis, with DRB1 highest and HLA-C lowest.

This chain links TRBV19 with TRBJ2-4, with 8 bases lining up with TRBD1. The clonotype comes from a woman in her sixties or seventies in good health and CMV-seronegative. The sequenced sample consisted of PBMCs. The chain's CDR3 is CASSIDRGRGAKNIQYF. CDR3 DNA sequence: TGTGCCAGTAGTATAGACAGGGGGCGCGGAGCCAAAAACATTCAGTACTTC. The complete variable domain, with remaining parts taken from reference TRBV19 and TRBJ2-4, reads DGGITQSPKYLFRKEGQNVTLSCEQNLNHDAMYWYRQDPGQGLRLIYYSQIVNDFQKGDIAEGYSVSREKKESFPLTVTSAQKNPTAFYLCASSIDRGRGAKNIQYFGAGTRLSVL.